This TCR beta chain emerged from a study of low-dose radiotherapy and immunotherapy resistance in tumors. Study at large: Patients of Cohort 1 had 0.5 Gy fractions every 2 weeks, which summed to 6.5 Gy.

This clonotype has ten or more counts. TRAV- and TRBV-specific primers, spanning alpha and beta chains, primed first-strand cDNA. A constant-region primer paired with the V-primer adapter amplified TCRs over about 19 PCR cycles. TCRdb reprocessed the reads via MiXCR and lists one record per CDR3 protein. The sample contains approximately 70,000 distinct CDR3 sequences, around 30% of which appear only once. Germline CDR1 SGHTA, CDR2 FQGTGA. Trimming stripped 5 bases from V and 0 bases from J, with 14 bases between. The CDR3 length is 15 residues. As for time point: before trial treatment. Sequenced here: PBMCs, sampled before treatment. The receptor was isolated from a female donor with ovarian cancer. The rearrangement links TRBV7-3 to TRBJ2-7, with D uncertain. This chain's CDR3 is CASSQGPGFSYEQYF. DNA of the CDR3: TGTGCCAGCAGCCAAGGTCCGGGTTTCTCCTACGAGCAGTACTTC.